This is a list of T cell receptor beta chains from one sample in a study of blood T cell repertoires in COVID-19. Measured with immunoSEQ multiplex PCR; TCRdb has only the in-frame clones, and not every one. The sample contains about 280,000 clones, approximately 85% of which appear only once. The sequenced sample was peripheral blood. These receptors all stem from a woman aged 65 to 85 with acute or convalescent COVID-19. The CDR3 runs from the conserved cysteine through the conserved F or W. The D gene is left open where the match is weak. Clone size is shown for a subset of rows, as once, few, many or a class of expanded clone.

CDR3 DNA	CDR3 protein	D gene	clone size	V gene	J gene
TGTGCCAGCAGCCCGGACAGGGATTCACCCCTCCACTTT	CASSPDRDSPLHF	TRBD1	-	TRBV7-3	TRBJ1-6
TGTGCCAGCAGGACCGGGGGACGATACAATGAGCAGTTCTTC	CASRTGGRYNEQFF	-	-	TRBV7-2	TRBJ2-1
TGCGCCAGCAGCCAAGTATCGCTGGGGGGGCAGGGGACCCAGTACTTC	CASSQVSLGGQGTQYF	-	once	TRBV4-1	TRBJ2-5
TGCGCCAGCAACCTAGCGGGGGGCTACAATGAGCAGTTCTTC	CASNLAGGYNEQFF	TRBD2	-	TRBV10-2	TRBJ2-1
TGTGCCAGCATCAGGGGCGCGTCGGGAAACACCATATATTTT	CASIRGASGNTIYF	-	-	TRBV2	TRBJ1-3
TGCGCCAGCAGTGAGGGGACAGGGTTCTACGAGCAGTACTTC	CASSEGTGFYEQYF	TRBD1	-	TRBV10-2	TRBJ2-7
TGCGCCAGCAGCTTCAAGAACGGTGCCTACGAGCAGTACTTC	CASSFKNGAYEQYF	-	few	TRBV5-1	TRBJ2-7
TGTGCCAGCAGCCCCAGTGATGGCTACACCTTC	CASSPSDGYTF	-	-	TRBV11-2	TRBJ1-2
TGTGCCATCAGTGAGGGGACTAGCGGCACAGATACGCAGTATTTT	CAISEGTSGTDTQYF	TRBD2	-	TRBV10-3	TRBJ2-3
TGTGCCAGCAAACCGGGGGTCCAAGAGACCCAGTACTTC	CASKPGVQETQYF	-	-	TRBV12-3/TRBV12-4	TRBJ2-5
TGCGCCAGCAGTCAATCTGGGGGGGTCCTGGAGCCCCAGCATTTT	CASSQSGGVLEPQHF	-	-	TRBV23-1	TRBJ1-5
TGCGCCAGCAGGGGGACAGGTATCTACGAGCAGTACTTC	CASRGTGIYEQYF	TRBD1	-	TRBV5-1	TRBJ2-7
TGTGCCAGCAGCACTATGGCGGGGAGCTCCTACAATGAGCAGTTCTTC	CASSTMAGSSYNEQFF	-	-	TRBV11-2	TRBJ2-1
TGTGCCAGCAGCAGCGGACAGGGTGATAATTCACCCCTCCACTTT	CASSSGQGDNSPLHF	TRBD1	-	TRBV6-5	TRBJ1-6
TGCGCCAGCAGCTCCGACACCCCAGATACGCAGTATTTT	CASSSDTPDTQYF	-	-	TRBV5-1	TRBJ2-3
TGTGCCAGCAGCCCCCAGGAGGGGTCCTCCTACGAGCAGTACTTC	CASSPQEGSSYEQYF	-	-	TRBV6-5	TRBJ2-7
TGCGCCAGCAGCTCGTTAGGACAGGGAGGTGAAAAACTGTTTTTT	CASSSLGQGGEKLFF	TRBD1	-	TRBV5-1	TRBJ1-4
TGTGCCACCCTCGGGGACAGCAATAATTCACCCCTCCACTTT	CATLGDSNNSPLHF	TRBD1	-	TRBV19	TRBJ1-6
TGTGCCAGCTCACCGGGAGGCGTTCGCTCCTACAATGAGCAGTTCTTC	CASSPGGVRSYNEQFF	-	-	TRBV18	TRBJ2-1
TGTGCAAGTCGCCCAAGTACCAGGGGCATGTATGGCTACACCTTC	CASRPSTRGMYGYTF	-	-	TRBV12-2	TRBJ1-2
TGTGCCAGCAGTGCAGGACTACATACGCAGTATTTT	CASSAGLHTQYF	-	-	TRBV12-3/TRBV12-4	TRBJ2-3
TGCAGCGTTGCGGTCAGGGGGCATGGTGAAGCTTTCTTT	CSVAVRGHGEAFF	TRBD1	few	TRBV29-1	TRBJ1-1
TGTGCCAGCAGGACAGGGGGAGCACACTATGGCTACACCTTC	CASRTGGAHYGYTF	TRBD1	-	TRBV5-4	TRBJ1-2
TGCGCCAGCAGCCCCCGCCTAGCGGGGGGGTCGCCCGGGGAGCTGTTTTTT	CASSPRLAGGSPGELFF	TRBD2	-	TRBV5-1	TRBJ2-2
TGCAGCGTTGGACAGGGTGGGAACATTCAGTACTTC	CSVGQGGNIQYF	TRBD1	-	TRBV29-1	TRBJ2-4
TGTGCCAGCAGTGGACGGGGAAAACTGTTTTTT	CASSGRGKLFF	-	-	TRBV2	TRBJ1-4
TGTGCCAGCAGCCTGGGACAGCTGAACACTGAAGCTTTCTTT	CASSLGQLNTEAFF	TRBD1	once	TRBV3-1/TRBV3-2	TRBJ1-1
TGTGCCAGCAGCCAAGATTTGGTAGCCCAGTACTTC	CASSQDLVAQYF	-	few	TRBV3-1/TRBV3-2	TRBJ2-5
TGTGCCAGCAGACTCGGAGGGGATCCGACTTTCTTT	CASRLGGDPTFF	-	few	TRBV2	TRBJ1-1
TGTGCCAGCAGTTCTCGAGGGAACACTGAAGCTTTCTTT	CASSSRGNTEAFF	-	-	TRBV27	TRBJ1-1
TGTGCCAGTAGTATGGGCATCAATAGCAATCAGCCCCAGCATTTT	CASSMGINSNQPQHF	-	-	TRBV19	TRBJ1-5
TGTGCCAGCTCATCGCAGGGGAACACTGAAGCTTTCTTT	CASSSQGNTEAFF	-	-	TRBV18	TRBJ1-1
TGTGCCAGCTCACCACCCCGGGGACAAGAGACCCAGTACTTC	CASSPPRGQETQYF	-	-	TRBV18	TRBJ2-5
TGTGCCAGCAGCCTGTTACAGGGGGCCGAGCAGTACTTC	CASSLLQGAEQYF	TRBD1	-	TRBV27	TRBJ2-7
TGTGCCAGCAGCAAGATGGACAGGGTGAACACTGAAGCTTTCTTT	CASSKMDRVNTEAFF	-	-	TRBV21-1	TRBJ1-1
TGTGCCAGCAGCCCAGGGGCTGGAAACACCATATATTTT	CASSPGAGNTIYF	-	-	TRBV3-1/TRBV3-2	TRBJ1-3
TGCAGCGGGGGTTACATGAACACTGAAGCTTTCTTT	CSGGYMNTEAFF	-	once	TRBV29-1	TRBJ1-1
TGTGCCAGCAGCTTGGGGGTCTCTAGCGGGGACTCCTACGAGCAGTACTTC	CASSLGVSSGDSYEQYF	TRBD2	once	TRBV5-4	TRBJ2-7
TGTGCCAGCAGCTCATTCGACAGGGCGGCTTACAATGAGCAGTTCTTC	CASSSFDRAAYNEQFF	TRBD1	-	TRBV5-6	TRBJ2-1
TGTGCCAGCAGCCTGACAGGGGGGAACACTGAAGCTTTCTTT	CASSLTGGNTEAFF	TRBD1	few	TRBV3-1/TRBV3-2	TRBJ1-1
TGTGCCAGCAGCGGTGACAGGGGCCGGTCCCGAGCTTTCTTT	CASSGDRGRSRAFF	TRBD1	-	TRBV5-8	TRBJ1-1
TGTGCCAGCAGGTCACGGGGGGACTCTTACGAGCAGTACTTC	CASRSRGDSYEQYF	TRBD2	once	TRBV2	TRBJ2-7
TGTGCCAGCAGCTGGAAGCTAGCGGGGGGCTTAGAGACCCAGTACTTC	CASSWKLAGGLETQYF	TRBD2	-	TRBV5-4	TRBJ2-5
TGTGCCAGCATTCTAGGACCAGGGGAAAAACTGTTTTTT	CASILGPGEKLFF	-	-	TRBV2	TRBJ1-4
TGTGCCATCATGGTCCCCAGGGGGCGAAGCTCCTATAATTCACCCCTCCACTTT	CAIMVPRGRSSYNSPLHF	TRBD1	few	TRBV10-3	TRBJ1-6
TGTGCCAGTAGTAGGCAGAACTATGGCTACACCTTC	CASSRQNYGYTF	-	-	TRBV19	TRBJ1-2
TGCAGCGTGGTTGGACAGGGGGGCATCGCTGAAGCTTTCTTT	CSVVGQGGIAEAFF	TRBD1	-	TRBV29-1	TRBJ1-1
TGTGCCAGCAGCCCAGCCTTACAGGAAACCTACAATGAGCAGTTCTTC	CASSPALQETYNEQFF	-	-	TRBV4-2	TRBJ2-1
TGTGCCAGCAACCGGAGAGCACTGACAGGGGGCTCCTATAATTCACCCCTCCACTTT	CASNRRALTGGSYNSPLHF	TRBD1	once	TRBV5-4	TRBJ1-6